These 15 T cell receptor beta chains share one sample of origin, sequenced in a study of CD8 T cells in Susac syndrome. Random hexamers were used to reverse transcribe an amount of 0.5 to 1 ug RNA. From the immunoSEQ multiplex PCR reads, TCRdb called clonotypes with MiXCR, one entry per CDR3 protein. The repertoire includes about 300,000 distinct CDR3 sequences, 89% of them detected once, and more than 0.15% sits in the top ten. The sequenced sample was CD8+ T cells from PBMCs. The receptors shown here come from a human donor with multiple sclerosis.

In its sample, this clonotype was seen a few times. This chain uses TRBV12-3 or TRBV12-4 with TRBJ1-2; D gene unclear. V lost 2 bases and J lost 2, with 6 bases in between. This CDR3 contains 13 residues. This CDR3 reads CASSLSQNYGYTF. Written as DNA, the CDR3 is TGTGCCAGCAGTTTATCGCAGAACTATGGCTACACCTTC.

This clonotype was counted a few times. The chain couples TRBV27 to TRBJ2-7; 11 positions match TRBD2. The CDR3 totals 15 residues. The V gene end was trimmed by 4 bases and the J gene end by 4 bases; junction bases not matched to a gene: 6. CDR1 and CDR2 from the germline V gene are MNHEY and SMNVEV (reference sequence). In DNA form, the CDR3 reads TGTGCCAGCAGTTGGACCGGGACTAGCGGATACGAGCAGTACTTC. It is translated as CASSWTGTSGYEQYF.

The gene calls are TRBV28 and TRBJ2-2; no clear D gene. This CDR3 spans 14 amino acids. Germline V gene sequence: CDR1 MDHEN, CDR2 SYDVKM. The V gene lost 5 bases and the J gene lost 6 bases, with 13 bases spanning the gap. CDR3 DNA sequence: TGTGCCAGCAGTCTCCTCCAGAGCCCCGGGGAGCTGTTTTTT. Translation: CASSLLQSPGELFF.

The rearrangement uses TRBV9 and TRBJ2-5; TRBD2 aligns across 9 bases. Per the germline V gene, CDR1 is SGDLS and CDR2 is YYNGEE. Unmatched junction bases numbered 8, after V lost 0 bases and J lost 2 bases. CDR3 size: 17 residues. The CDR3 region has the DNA TGTGCCAGCAGCGTAGGGAATAGCGGGGGTCCACAAGAGACCCAGTACTTC. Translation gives CASSVGNSGGPQETQYF.

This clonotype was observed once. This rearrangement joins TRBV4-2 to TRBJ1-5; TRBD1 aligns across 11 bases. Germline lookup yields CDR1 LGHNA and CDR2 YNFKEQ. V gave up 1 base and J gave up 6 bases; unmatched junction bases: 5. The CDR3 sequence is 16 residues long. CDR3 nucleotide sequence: TGTGCCAGCAGCCAAGGAGGACAGGGGGCTGTTCAGCCCCAGCATTTT. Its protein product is CASSQGGQGAVQPQHF.

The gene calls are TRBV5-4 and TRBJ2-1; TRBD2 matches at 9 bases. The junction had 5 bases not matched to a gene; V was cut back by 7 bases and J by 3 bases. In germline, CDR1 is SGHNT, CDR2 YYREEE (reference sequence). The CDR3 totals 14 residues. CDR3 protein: CASGAGGGYNEQFF. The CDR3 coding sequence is TGTGCCAGCGGCGCGGGAGGGGGCTACAATGAGCAGTTCTTC.

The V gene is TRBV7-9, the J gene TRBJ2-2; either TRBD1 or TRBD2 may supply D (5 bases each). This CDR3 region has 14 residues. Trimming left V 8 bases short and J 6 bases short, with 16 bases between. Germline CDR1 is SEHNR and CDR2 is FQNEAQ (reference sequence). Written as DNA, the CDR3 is TGTGCCAGCGCCGGGGCAGGGCCGCCCGGGGAGCTGTTTTTT. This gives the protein CASAGAGPPGELFF.

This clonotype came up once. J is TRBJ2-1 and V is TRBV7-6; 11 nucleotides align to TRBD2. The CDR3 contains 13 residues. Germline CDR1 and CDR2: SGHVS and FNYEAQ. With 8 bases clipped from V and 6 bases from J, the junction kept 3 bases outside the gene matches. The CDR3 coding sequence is TGTGCCAGCGGGCTAGCGGGGGGCAATGAGCAGTTCTTC. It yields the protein CASGLAGGNEQFF.

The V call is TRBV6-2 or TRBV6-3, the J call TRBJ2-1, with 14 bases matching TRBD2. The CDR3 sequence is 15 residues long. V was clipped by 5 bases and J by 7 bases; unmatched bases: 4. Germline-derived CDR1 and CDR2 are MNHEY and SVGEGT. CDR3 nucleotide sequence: TGTGCCAGCAGTCAGACTAGCGGGAGGGTGAATGAGCAGTTCTTC. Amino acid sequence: CASSQTSGRVNEQFF.

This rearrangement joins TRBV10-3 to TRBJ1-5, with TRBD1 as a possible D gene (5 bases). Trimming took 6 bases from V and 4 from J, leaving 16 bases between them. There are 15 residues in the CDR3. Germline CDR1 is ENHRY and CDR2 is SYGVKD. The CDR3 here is CAISDARVLNQPQHF. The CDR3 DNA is TGTGCCATCAGCGATGCCAGGGTGTTGAATCAGCCCCAGCATTTT.

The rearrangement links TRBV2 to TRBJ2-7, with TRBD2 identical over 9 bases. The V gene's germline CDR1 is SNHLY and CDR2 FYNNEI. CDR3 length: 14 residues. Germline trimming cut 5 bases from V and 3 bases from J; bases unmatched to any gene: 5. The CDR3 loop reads CASSPAGGDYEQYF. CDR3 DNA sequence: TGTGCCAGCAGTCCAGCGGGAGGAGACTACGAGCAGTACTTC.

CDR3 in amino acids: CASSLGRPQGETQYF. The CDR3 nucleotides read TGTGCCAGCAGTTTAGGTCGACCCCAGGGAGAGACCCAGTACTTC. This chain uses TRBV27 with TRBJ2-5, with D tentatively TRBD1 (5 bases). With 2 bases removed from V and 4 bases from J, the gap between germline ends came to 14 bases. The CDR3 has 15 amino acids. The germline gives CDR1 MNHEY, CDR2 SMNVEV (reference sequence).

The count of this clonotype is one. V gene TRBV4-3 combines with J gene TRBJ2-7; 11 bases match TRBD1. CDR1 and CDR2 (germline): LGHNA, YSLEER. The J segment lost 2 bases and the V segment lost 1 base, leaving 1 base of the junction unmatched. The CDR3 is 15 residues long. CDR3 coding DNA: TGCGCCAGCAGCCAAGGGACAGGGGGCACCTACGAGCAGTACTTC. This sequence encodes CASSQGTGGTYEQYF.

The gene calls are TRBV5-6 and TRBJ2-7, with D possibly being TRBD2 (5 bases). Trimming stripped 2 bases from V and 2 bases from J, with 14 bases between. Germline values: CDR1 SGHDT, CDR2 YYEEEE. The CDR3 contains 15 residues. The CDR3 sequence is CASSFFTSRAYEQYF. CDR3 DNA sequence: TGTGCCAGCAGCTTCTTTACTAGTCGGGCCTACGAGCAGTACTTC.

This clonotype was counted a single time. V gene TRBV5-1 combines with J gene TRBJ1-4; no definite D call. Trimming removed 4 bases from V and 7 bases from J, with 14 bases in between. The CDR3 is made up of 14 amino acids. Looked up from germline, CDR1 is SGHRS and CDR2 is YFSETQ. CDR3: CASSPAWAGEKLFF. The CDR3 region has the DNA TGCGCCAGCAGCCCGGCCTGGGCCGGTGAAAAACTGTTTTTT.